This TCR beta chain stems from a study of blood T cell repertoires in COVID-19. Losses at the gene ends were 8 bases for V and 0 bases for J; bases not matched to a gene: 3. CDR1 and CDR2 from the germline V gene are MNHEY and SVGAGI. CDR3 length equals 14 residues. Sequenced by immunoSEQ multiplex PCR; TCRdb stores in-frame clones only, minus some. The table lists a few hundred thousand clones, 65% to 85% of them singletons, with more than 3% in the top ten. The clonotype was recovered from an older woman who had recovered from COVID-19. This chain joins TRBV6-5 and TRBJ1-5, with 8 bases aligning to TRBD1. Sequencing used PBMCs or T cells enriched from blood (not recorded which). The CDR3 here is CASSDRDSNQPQHF. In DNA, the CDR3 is TGTGCCAGCTCGGACAGGGATAGCAATCAGCCCCAGCATTTT.